This T cell receptor beta chain appears in the sequencing data of a study of T cell changes during pregnancy in multiple sclerosis. Generated by immunoSEQ multiplex PCR, the TCRdb table keeps only in-frame clones and is missing some. The sample has more than 40,000 clones, nearly 90% seen once. Germline V lookup: CDR1 SGHRS, CDR2 YFSETQ. V lost 0 bases and J lost 1; bases outside the gene matches: 4. The CDR3 length is 16 residues. This chain connects TRBV5-1 to TRBJ2-1; 7 bases align to TRBD1. The clonotype was recovered from a female donor with multiple sclerosis, enrolled in a pregnancy study. This specimen consisted of CD4+ T cells from peripheral blood mononuclear cells, obtained in the first trimester of pregnancy. In DNA, the CDR3 is TGCGCCAGCAGCTTGGTTTCAGGGGGTTCCTACAATGAGCAGTTCTTC. It is translated as CASSLVSGGSYNEQFF.